Sequencing of this T cell receptor beta chain was carried out in a study of siplizumab effects on memory and regulatory T cells. Measured with immunoSEQ multiplex PCR; TCRdb has only the in-frame clones, and not every one. The sample has tens of thousands of clones, approximately 88% seen once. V lost 0 bases, J lost 1 base, and 6 bases lay in between. The CDR3 is made up of 14 amino acids. Germline V CDR1 and CDR2: MNHNS, SASEGT. This clone was seen once. V is TRBV6-1 and J is TRBJ1-1, with D tentatively TRBD1 (5 bases). This clonotype originated in a human donor in good health. The sample taken for sequencing was Tregs sorted from blood. The CDR3 coding sequence is TGTGCCAGCAGTGAAGCTGGGGGGAACACTGAAGCTTTCTTT. Its protein product is CASSEAGGNTEAFF.